One and the same sample provided the 27 T cell receptor beta chains below, sequenced in a study of T cells after yellow fever vaccination (dated by TCRdb to between 2018 and 2021). To prepare the library, 5' RACE was applied. The instrument given in TCRdb is Illumina HiSeq 2500. The public sequencing data were trimmed at Q25 with fastp and processed into clonotypes with MiXCR by TCRdb, which kept only in-frame beta chains. Rows are combined by CDR3 protein, so each entry shows the most common genes and DNA. The sample profile shows about 220,000 distinct CDR3 sequences; roughly 6.8% of them were found once. Together, the top ten hold approximately 0.99% of the sample. The treatment or condition label of this sample denotes: live attenuated yellow fever vaccine strain. The source material was CD4+ T cells sorted from PBMCs, sampled on the day of the yellow fever booster vaccination. These receptors originate from a man aged 25-45 years who received the YFV17D yellow fever vaccine.

This clonotype was seen more than once but under ten times. The chain uses TRBV6-5 and TRBJ2-1, with D maybe TRBD2 (6 bases). The CDR3 runs 13 residues. Trimming took off 5 bases at V and 16 bases at J, with 21 bases between the two ends. Germline lookup yields CDR1 MNHEY and CDR2 SVGAGI. The CDR3 nucleotides are TGTGCCAGCAGTCCACGACTAGGGTCCAGCCAATTCTTC. Amino acids: CASSPRLGSSQFF.

This clonotype was observed many times. The V and J genes are TRBV28 and TRBJ2-5; D not resolved. The length of the CDR3 is 12 residues. V gave up 6 bases and J gave up 5 bases, with 10 bases separating them. Per germline, CDR1 MDHEN and CDR2 SYDVKM. The CDR3 DNA is TGTGCCAGCAGCCAACTGCGGGAGACCCAGTACTTC. Translated, it gives CASSQLRETQYF.

At least ten counts were recorded for this clonotype. The chain recombines TRBV7-6 with TRBJ2-1; D is perhaps TRBD2 (7 bases). V gave up 4 bases and J gave up 4 bases, with 14 bases separating them. This CDR3 spans 15 amino acids. Looked up from germline, CDR1 is SGHVS and CDR2 is FNYEAQ. The CDR3 bases are TGTGCCAGCAGCTGGGGGGCGGGAGAGTACAATGAGCAGTTCTTC. Translated, it gives CASSWGAGEYNEQFF. The variable domain in full, with the rest retrieved from reference TRBV7-6 and TRBJ2-1, is GAGVSQSPRYKVTKRGQDVALRCDPISGHVSLYWYRQALGQGPEFLTYFNYEAQQDKSGLPNDRFSAERPEGSISTLTIQRTEQRDSAMYRCASSWGAGEYNEQFFGPGTRLTVL.

This chain joins TRBV6-5 and TRBJ2-4, with D hard to call. From germline, CDR1 is MNHEY and CDR2 SVGAGI. V lost 0 bases, J lost 0 bases, and 9 bases lay in between. This CDR3 has 16 amino acids. CDR3 DNA: TGTGCCAGCAGTTACTCATCGGCTTTAGCCAAAAACATTCAGTACTTC. Protein product: CASSYSSALAKNIQYF.

The chain is built from TRBV20-1 and TRBJ2-1; D uncertain. This CDR3 is built from 13 residues. Trimming removed 2 bases from V and 0 bases from J, with 5 bases in between. Germline CDR1 DFQATT, CDR2 SNEGSKA (reference sequence). For the CDR3, the DNA is TGCAGTGCTAGAAGGAGCTCCTACAATGAGCAGTTCTTC. This sequence encodes CSARRSSYNEQFF.

This clonotype was recorded at least ten times. The rearrangement uses TRBV28 and TRBJ2-5; D possibly uses TRBD1 or TRBD2 (6 bases each). Trimming stripped 5 bases from V and 5 bases from J, with 18 bases between. This CDR3 spans 15 amino acids. Germline lookup yields CDR1 MDHEN and CDR2 SYDVKM. Here the CDR3 DNA reads TGTGCCAGCAGTGCCCCCGGAAGGGGGGAGGAGACCCAGTACTTC. Protein product: CASSAPGRGEETQYF.

This clonotype has at least ten counts. A junction boundary mismatches the germline segment, possibly from a read error. The chain joins TRBV7-7 to TRBJ2-1, with D possibly TRBD2 on 6 matching bases. Germline V lookup: CDR1 SSHAT, CDR2 FNYEAQ (reference sequence). This CDR3 comprises 14 residues. CDR3 sequence (DNA): TGTGCTAGCAGCTTAGCGGAAGGGAGCAATGAGCAGTTCTTC. As protein: CASSLAEGSNEQFF.

The rearrangement joins TRBV24-1 to TRBJ2-3, with D possibly matching TRBD1 (5 bases). CDR1 and CDR2 (germline): KGHDR, SFDVKD. This CDR3 has 13 residues. V gave up 8 bases and J gave up 2 bases, with 10 bases separating them. CDR3 in amino acids: CATMGQFTDTQYF. The CDR3 nucleotides are TGTGCCACCATGGGGCAGTTCACAGATACGCAGTATTTT.

This clonotype was observed a few times. V usage is TRBV12-3 or TRBV12-4 and J usage is TRBJ1-1; D remains ambiguous. The CDR3 covers 14 residues. Trimming removed 7 bases at V and 4 bases at J, with 16 bases between. The CDR3 sequence: CASILPPLGTEAFF. The CDR3 DNA follows: TGTGCCAGCATCCTCCCCCCACTCGGCACTGAAGCTTTCTTT.

This clonotype was seen repeatedly, ten times or more. The chain uses TRBV4-3 and TRBJ2-1; the match to TRBD2 covers 13 bases. The junction had 3 bases not matched to a gene; V was cut back by 2 bases and J by 5 bases. Looked up from germline, CDR1 is LGHNA and CDR2 is YSLEER. This CDR3 spans 16 amino acids. The CDR3 DNA reads as TGCGCCAGCAGCCAAACCGGGACTAGCGGGAACAATGAGCAGTTCTTC. Its protein is CASSQTGTSGNNEQFF.

This chain uses TRBV19 with TRBJ1-2, with TRBD1 matching 7 bases. CDR1 is LNHDA, CDR2 SQIVND, per germline (reference sequence). Germline trimming cut 3 bases from V and 5 bases from J; bases unmatched to any gene: 6. This CDR3 region has 14 residues. This CDR3 is CASSIGKGAYGYTF. DNA of the CDR3: TGTGCCAGTAGTATTGGAAAGGGGGCGTATGGCTACACCTTC.

The sample holds a few counts of this clonotype. The chain links TRBV27 to TRBJ2-1, with a possible D match to TRBD2 (6 bases). Germline CDR1 MNHEY, CDR2 SMNVEV (reference sequence). The CDR3 has 14 amino acids. Trimming stripped 8 bases from V and 10 bases from J, with 21 bases between. CDR3 sequence (DNA): TGTGCCAGCTCCAGGGAGGACACCCACGGGGAGCAGTTCTTC. Its protein is CASSREDTHGEQFF.

This clonotype was detected many times. The chain joins TRBV5-1 to TRBJ1-6; TRBD1 aligns across 7 bases. The CDR3 runs 16 residues. J lost 3 bases, V lost 1 base, and 4 bases had no gene match. The germline gives CDR1 SGHRS, CDR2 YFSETQ. DNA for the CDR3: TGCGCCAGCAGCTTGACAGGGGACATCTATAATTCACCCCTCCACTTT. This encodes CASSLTGDIYNSPLHF.

This clonotype has ten or more counts. The CDR3 region has the DNA TGCGCCAGCAGATTTGACAGGCCTTCTGGAAGACGGGTGGGCACTGAAGCTTTCTTT. Amino acid sequence: CASRFDRPSGRRVGTEAFF. The chain recombines TRBV10-2 with TRBJ1-1; the D gene is possibly TRBD1 (6 bases). Germline V CDR1 and CDR2: WSHSY, SAAADI. This CDR3 comprises 19 residues. Trimming took 6 bases from V and 4 from J, leaving 30 bases between them.

The J gene is TRBJ2-2, the V gene TRBV5-1; 10 bases match TRBD2. Germline values: CDR1 SGHRS, CDR2 YFSETQ. V was pared by 2 bases and J by 4 bases, with 5 bases of the junction left unmatched. The CDR3 has 16 residues. As DNA, the CDR3 is TGCGCCAGCAGCTTAGCGGGAGGGCCGGGCACCGGGGAGCTGTTTTTT. This translates into CASSLAGGPGTGELFF.

This clonotype is a singleton in its sample. Possible read error: a much larger clone is one base away. The chain carries TRBV5-1 and TRBJ2-7; TRBD2 might be the D (5 bases). The CDR3 is made up of 14 amino acids. Per germline, CDR1 SGHRS and CDR2 YFSETQ. The CDR3 DNA reads as TGCGCCAGCATCTTGGAGAGCGGAACCTACGAGCAGTACTTC. It specifies CASILESGTYEQYF.

The chain employs TRBV20-1 and TRBJ1-5; D may be TRBD1 (5 bases). CDR3 length: 13 amino acids. Germline CDR1 DFQATT, CDR2 SNEGSKA (reference sequence). With 6 bases removed from V and 2 bases from J, the gap between germline ends came to 11 bases. The CDR3 spells CSAGSTGNQPQHF. Written as DNA, the CDR3 is TGCAGTGCGGGCTCGACAGGCAATCAGCCCCAGCATTTT.

This clonotype was observed a handful of times. The V call is TRBV15, the J call TRBJ1-2; 7 bases match TRBD1. V lost 3 bases, J lost 2 bases, and 15 bases stayed unmatched. The CDR3 runs to 18 residues. Germline V gene data show CDR1 as LNHNV and CDR2 as YYDKDF (reference sequence). CDR3 region: CATSREGARYIPNYGYTF. CDR3 coding DNA: TGTGCCACCAGCAGGGAGGGGGCTAGGTACATCCCCAACTATGGCTACACCTTC.

This clonotype was observed a handful of times. V gene TRBV27 combines with J gene TRBJ2-1; TRBD2 might be the D (5 bases). V was pared by 5 bases and J by 8 bases, with 16 bases between. The CDR3 is 14 residues long. Looked up from germline, CDR1 is MNHEY and CDR2 is SMNVEV (reference sequence). For the CDR3, the DNA is TGTGCCAGCAGTGGAAAACTAGGCCAGGATGAGCAGTTCTTC. Its protein is CASSGKLGQDEQFF.

In its sample, this clonotype was seen a few times. CDR3 protein: CSAINSGSSWGQHF. The CDR3 DNA follows: TGCAGTGCTATAAATAGCGGGAGTTCCTGGGGACAGCATTTT. The chain carries TRBV20-1 and TRBJ2-3; D is ambiguous. The end of the DNA fits TRBJ1-5 better, so the J call may be wrong. This CDR3 contains 14 residues. The V gene's germline CDR1 is DFQATT and CDR2 SNEGSKA (reference sequence).

To note about this clonotype: Compared with germline, one end of the junction differs, possibly owing to a read error. The chain has TRBV9 and TRBJ2-6; D is ambiguous. The V gene's germline CDR1 is SGDLS and CDR2 YYNGEE. CDR3 length: 15 amino acids. The CDR3 nucleotides read TGTTCCAGCAGCGCCCGGACGTCCGGGGCCAACGTCCTGACTTTC. Translated, it gives CSSSARTSGANVLTF.

This clonotype was seen at least ten times. The chain is built from TRBV6-4 and TRBJ2-1, with no clear D. V lost 4 bases, J lost 8 bases, and 12 bases lay in between. The germline V gene encodes CDR1 MRHNA and CDR2 SNTAGT. This CDR3 has 13 residues. The chain's CDR3 is CASSATLGYEQFF. DNA of the CDR3: TGTGCCAGCAGTGCAACTCTAGGGTATGAGCAGTTCTTC.

This clonotype has at least ten counts. V is TRBV14 and J is TRBJ2-3; tentatively, D is TRBD2 (5 bases). CDR3 length: 15 residues. V was shortened by 5 bases and J by 4 bases, with 16 bases between the two germline ends. From germline, CDR1 is SGHDN and CDR2 FVKESK. The CDR3 is CASSSREVISDTQYF. The CDR3 DNA reads as TGTGCCAGCAGCAGCCGGGAAGTGATATCAGATACGCAGTATTTT. The full variable domain, with the rest looked up from reference TRBV14 and TRBJ2-3, is EAGVTQFPSHSVIEKGQTVTLRCDPISGHDNLYWYRRVMGKEIKFLLHFVKESKQDESGMPNNRFLAERTGGTYSTLKVQPAELEDSGVYFCASSSREVISDTQYFGPGTRLTVL.

This clonotype was seen repeatedly, ten times or more. The chain recombines TRBV15 with TRBJ2-5; D is perhaps TRBD1 or TRBD2 (5 bases each). The CDR3 consists of 17 residues. Per the germline V gene, CDR1 is LNHNV and CDR2 is YYDKDF (reference sequence). V was trimmed by 2 bases and J by 4 bases, leaving 20 bases between them. The CDR3 here is CATSRYMRGLRLETQYF. The CDR3 bases are TGTGCCACCAGCAGATATATGAGGGGTCTCAGACTAGAGACCCAGTACTTC.

The chain joins TRBV4-3 to TRBJ2-4; D is ambiguous. V was clipped by 0 bases and J by 3 bases, with 9 bases between them. CDR1 is LGHNA, CDR2 YSLEER, per germline. This CDR3 is built from 15 residues. The CDR3 region has the DNA TGCGCCAGCAGCCAAGATCATAGTATCAAAAACATTCAGTACTTC. Amino acid sequence: CASSQDHSIKNIQYF.

This clonotype occurred many times. This sequence joins TRBV7-9 and TRBJ1-6; 9 positions match TRBD1. The CDR3 loop spans 15 amino acids. J gave up 7 bases and V 1 base, and 2 bases lay outside the gene matches. Germline V gene data show CDR1 as SEHNR and CDR2 as FQNEAQ (reference sequence). The CDR3 DNA reads as TGTGCCAGCAGCTTAGGGGACAGGGCGAATTCACCCCTCCACTTT. It specifies CASSLGDRANSPLHF.

V usage is TRBV7-9 and J usage is TRBJ2-7; D possibly corresponds to TRBD1 (6 bases). CDR3 length: 15 amino acids. The V end was cut by 5 bases, the J end by 0 bases, with 14 bases between. Germline lookup yields CDR1 SEHNR and CDR2 FQNEAQ (reference sequence). The CDR3 sequence is CASSPGQPSSYEQYF. DNA of the CDR3: TGTGCCAGCAGCCCTGGACAGCCCTCCTCCTACGAGCAGTACTTC. Full variable domain (remainder filled in from reference TRBV7-9 and TRBJ2-7): DTGVSQNPRHKITKRGQNVTFRCDPISEHNRLYWYRQTLGQGPEFLTYFQNEAQLEKSRLLSDRFSAERPKGSFSTLEIQRTEQGDSAMYLCASSPGQPSSYEQYFGPGTRLTVT.